These 2 T cell receptor beta chains were all obtained from the same sample, sequenced in a study of CD8 T cells in ankylosing spondylitis. TCRdb itself ran the 5' RACE reads through MiXCR, one entry per CDR3 protein. The sample holds under 450,000 distinct CDR3 sequences, around 20% seen once. The material sequenced was blood, either unsorted or a sorted T cell fraction (not recorded which). The receptors originated from a male donor with ankylosing spondylitis or in good health (not recorded which).

This clonotype was seen a handful of times. The chain links TRBV30 to TRBJ2-7, with D maybe TRBD2 (6 bases). With 5 bases removed from V and 5 bases from J, the gap between germline ends came to 13 bases. Germline V gives CDR1 GTSNPN, CDR2 SVGIG (reference sequence). This CDR3 contains 12 residues. Here the CDR3 DNA reads TGTGCCTGGTCCAGCGGGCATGACGAGCAGTACTTC. This codes for CAWSSGHDEQYF.

The chain recombines TRBV30 with TRBJ2-4; 8 bases fit TRBD1. With 2 bases clipped from V and 6 bases from J, the junction kept 6 bases outside the gene matches. Per germline, CDR1 GTSNPN and CDR2 SVGIG (reference sequence). This CDR3 has 14 residues. CDR3 in DNA: TGTGCCTGGAGTCGTGGACAGGGACCAAACATTCAGTACTTC. Encoded protein: CAWSRGQGPNIQYF.